This T cell receptor (beta chain) was profiled in a study of sequential checkpoint blockade in melanoma. Study-wide background: Arm A got nivolumab then ipilimumab; arm B the reverse, 1:1. General study points: For nivolumab-first patients, baseline tumor clonality was associated with response.

The data were produced by immunoSEQ multiplex PCR, yet TCRdb's version contains in-frame clones alone and is incomplete. Of over a thousand clones listed, 22% were seen once; the top ten hold roughly an eighth. Note on this clone: What it binds is unknown.

Germline assignment: CDR1 MNHGY and CDR2 SAAAGT. J lost 7 bases, V lost 6 bases, and 4 bases had no gene match. The CDR3 loop spans 13 amino acids. Indicated treatment: randomized to nivolumab then ipilimumab (arm A) or the reverse (arm B). This TCR derives from a human donor with melanoma. The sample consisted of tumor tissue (inferred from file names), taken from a patient given nivolumab and ipilimumab in sequence. This chain joins TRBV6-8 and TRBJ1-4, with 8 bases identical to TRBD1. Here the CDR3 reads CASRDRDGEKLFF. The CDR3 DNA is TGTGCCAGCAGGGACAGGGACGGTGAAAAACTGTTTTTT.